This T cell receptor (beta chain) was obtained from a study of blood T cell repertoires in COVID-19. Study-wide context: Nucleic acid was either cDNA or gDNA, and it came from T cells, B-cell-depleted T cells, or PBMCs.

The table came from immunoSEQ multiplex PCR; TCRdb's copy has only in-frame clones and leaves some out. In the table there are a few hundred thousand clones, about 81% of which are singletons. The germline V gene has CDR1 SGHDN and CDR2 FVKESK. Deletions cut 1 base from V and 8 bases from J, with 12 bases between. The CDR3 length is 14 residues. This receptor was identified in a man aged 25-45 years with acute COVID-19. Material for sequencing was PBMCs or T cells enriched from blood (not recorded which). This chain connects TRBV14 to TRBJ1-3; maybe TRBD1 (5 bases). This CDR3 reads CASSQGRGRHTIYF. The CDR3 nucleotides are TGTGCCAGCAGCCAAGGAAGGGGAAGGCACACCATATATTTT.